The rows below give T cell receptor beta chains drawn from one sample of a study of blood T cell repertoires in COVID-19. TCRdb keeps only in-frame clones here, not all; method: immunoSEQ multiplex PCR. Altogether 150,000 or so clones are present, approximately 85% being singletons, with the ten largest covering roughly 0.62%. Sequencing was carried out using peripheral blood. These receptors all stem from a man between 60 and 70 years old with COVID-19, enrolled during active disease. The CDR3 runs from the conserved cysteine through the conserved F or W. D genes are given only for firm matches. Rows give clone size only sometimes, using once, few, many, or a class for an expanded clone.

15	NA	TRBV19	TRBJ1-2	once	CASTLAVQGSYGYTF	TGTGCCAGTACCCTCGCCGTCCAGGGGAGCTATGGCTACACCTTC
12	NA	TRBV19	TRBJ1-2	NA	CAAEQGGYGYTF	TGTGCCGCGGAACAGGGTGGCTATGGCTACACCTTC
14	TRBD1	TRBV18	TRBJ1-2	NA	CASSPQGGDYGYTF	TGTGCCAGCTCGCCCCAGGGGGGTGACTATGGCTACACCTTC
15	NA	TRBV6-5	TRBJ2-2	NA	CASSLGNANTGELFF	TGTGCCAGCAGCCTCGGGAACGCGAACACCGGGGAGCTGTTTTTT
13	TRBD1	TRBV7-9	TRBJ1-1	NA	CASSLRDSAEAFF	TGTGCCAGCAGCCTCCGGGACAGCGCCGAAGCTTTCTTT
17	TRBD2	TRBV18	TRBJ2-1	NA	CASSPPIAGTSYNEQFF	TGTGCCAGCTCACCACCGATAGCGGGGACCTCCTACAATGAGCAGTTCTTC
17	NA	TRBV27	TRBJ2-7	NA	CASSLSSLGRYYYEQYF	TGTGCCAGCAGTTTATCATCGTTAGGCAGGTATTACTACGAGCAGTACTTC
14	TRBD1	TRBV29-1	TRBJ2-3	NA	CSVDRDRGPDTQYF	TGCAGCGTTGATCGGGACAGGGGGCCAGATACGCAGTATTTT
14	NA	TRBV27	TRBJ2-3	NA	CASSSHQITDTQYF	TGTGCCAGCAGTTCTCACCAGATCACAGATACGCAGTATTTT
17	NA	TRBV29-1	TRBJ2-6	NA	CSVDPPGAHSGANVLTF	TGCAGCGTTGATCCTCCGGGAGCCCATTCCGGGGCCAACGTCCTGACTTTC
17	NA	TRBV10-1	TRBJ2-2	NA	CASTKGGSRRGAGELFF	TGCGCCAGCACAAAAGGCGGAAGTAGGAGAGGTGCCGGGGAGCTGTTTTTT
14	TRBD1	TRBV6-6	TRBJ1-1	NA	CASSRGTGGAGSFF	TGTGCCAGCAGTCGCGGGACAGGGGGCGCAGGGTCTTTCTTT
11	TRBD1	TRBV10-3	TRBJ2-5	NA	CASGQGQTQYF	TGTGCCTCCGGACAGGGGCAGACCCAGTACTTC
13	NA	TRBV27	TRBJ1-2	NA	CASSARGGNGYTF	TGTGCCAGCAGTGCGAGGGGGGGGAATGGCTACACCTTC
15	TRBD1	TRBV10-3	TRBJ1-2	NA	CAIGVEGAGVYGYTF	TGTGCCATCGGGGTAGAGGGGGCTGGAGTGTATGGCTACACCTTC
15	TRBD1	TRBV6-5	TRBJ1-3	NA	CASRGTVGRGNTIYF	TGTGCCAGCAGGGGGACAGTGGGCAGGGGAAACACCATATATTTT
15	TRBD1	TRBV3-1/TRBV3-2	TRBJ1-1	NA	CASSQFTGGNTEAFF	TGTGCCAGCAGCCAATTTACAGGGGGCAACACTGAAGCTTTCTTT
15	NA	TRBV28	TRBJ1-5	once	CASSLSGVGNQPQHF	TGTGCCAGCAGTTTATCGGGGGTGGGCAATCAGCCCCAGCATTTT
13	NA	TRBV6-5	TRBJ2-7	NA	CASSYQASYEQYF	TGTGCCAGCAGTTATCAGGCATCCTACGAGCAGTACTTC
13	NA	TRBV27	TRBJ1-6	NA	CASSPREGSPLHF	TGTGCCAGCAGCCCCCGTGAGGGTTCACCCCTCCACTTT
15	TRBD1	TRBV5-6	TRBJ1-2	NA	CASSANPGQGSGYTF	TGTGCCAGCAGCGCCAACCCGGGACAGGGGAGCGGCTACACCTTC
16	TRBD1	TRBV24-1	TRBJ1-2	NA	CATSEPNPGQGRGYTF	TGTGCCACCAGTGAACCCAACCCGGGACAGGGCCGGGGCTACACCTTC